This is a list of T cell receptor beta chains from one sample in a study of cytomegalovirus exposure and HLA in healthy donors. Repertoires were generated with immunoSEQ multiplex PCR, while TCRdb's copy carries only in-frame clones and drops some. Of 80,000 to 100,000 clones listed, roughly 70% are singletons. The sequenced sample consisted of PBMCs. The receptor set was obtained from a man under 40 in good health and CMV-seropositive. The CDR3 runs from the conserved cysteine through the conserved F or W. The D gene is left open where the match is weak. A row's size may be missing; if present it is once, few, many or a size class.

clone_size,d_call,j_call,v_call,cdr3_aa,cdr3_nt
once,-,TRBJ1-1,TRBV30,CAWSRDGNTEAFF,TGTGCCTGGAGTCGGGATGGGAACACTGAAGCTTTCTTT
-,-,TRBJ2-4,TRBV7-9,CASSLAANSQYF,TGTGCCAGCAGCTTAGCGGCCAATTCCCAGTACTTC
few,-,TRBJ2-1,TRBV5-6,CASSLPTLEEQFF,TGTGCCAGCAGCCTTCCTACGTTAGAGGAGCAGTTCTTC
-,-,TRBJ2-1,TRBV5-1,CASSLATTSYNEQFF,TGCGCCAGCAGCTTGGCGACAACAAGCTACAATGAGCAGTTCTTC
-,-,TRBJ1-3,TRBV2,CASSSSGTGNTIYF,TGTGCCAGCAGCTCCTCAGGGACTGGAAACACCATATATTTT
-,TRBD2,TRBJ2-3,TRBV28,CASSFFGREGTDTQYF,TGTGCCAGCAGTTTCTTCGGTCGGGAGGGGACAGATACGCAGTATTTT
once,TRBD1,TRBJ2-7,TRBV5-4,CASSLGGQGASYEQYF,TGTGCCAGCAGCTTGGGGGGCCAGGGGGCGTCCTACGAGCAGTACTTC
-,-,TRBJ1-1,TRBV2,CASRPGWNTEAFF,TGTGCCAGCAGACCAGGCTGGAACACTGAAGCTTTCTTT
-,-,TRBJ2-7,TRBV25-1,CASIAAGSAEQYF,TGTGCCAGCATAGCTGCCGGGTCCGCCGAGCAGTACTTC
-,TRBD1,TRBJ2-7,TRBV5-1,CASSPIGTGSSYEQYF,TGCGCCAGCAGCCCAATCGGGACAGGATCCTCCTACGAGCAGTACTTC
-,-,TRBJ1-1,TRBV5-8,CASSLEFRVTEAFF,TGTGCCAGCAGCTTGGAATTCAGGGTCACTGAAGCTTTCTTT
-,-,TRBJ2-5,TRBV9,CASSVEWAGKETQYF,TGTGCCAGCAGCGTAGAGTGGGCGGGAAAGGAGACCCAGTACTTC
-,-,TRBJ1-1,TRBV5-1,CASSGGGDLNTEAFF,TGCGCCAGCAGCGGGGGAGGGGACCTCAACACTGAAGCTTTCTTT
-,TRBD1,TRBJ2-7,TRBV5-6,CASSPPDRGREQYF,TGTGCCAGCAGCCCCCCGGACAGGGGGCGTGAGCAGTACTTC
-,TRBD1,TRBJ2-3,TRBV5-4,CASSLAGTGGADTQYF,TGTGCCAGCAGCTTGGCCGGGACAGGGGGCGCAGATACGCAGTATTTT
-,-,TRBJ2-7,TRBV6-1,CASSTLATYEQYF,TGTGCCAGCAGTACGCTAGCCACCTACGAGCAGTACTTC
once,-,TRBJ2-6,TRBV13,CASSQRVWAVSGANVLTF,TGTGCCAGCAGCCAACGAGTTTGGGCAGTCTCTGGGGCCAACGTCCTGACTTTC
-,-,TRBJ2-7,TRBV11-3,CASSLDSSYEQYF,TGTGCCAGCAGCTTAGACAGTTCCTACGAGCAGTACTTC
-,-,TRBJ2-7,TRBV7-2,CASSSVLSYEQYF,TGTGCCAGCAGTTCAGTTCTCTCCTACGAGCAGTACTTC
-,-,TRBJ1-1,TRBV11-2,CASSPVGELTEAFF,TGTGCCAGCAGCCCCGTTGGAGAATTGACTGAAGCTTTCTTT
-,TRBD2,TRBJ2-1,TRBV30,CAWSGGTSVSYNEQFF,TGTGCCTGGAGTGGCGGGACTAGCGTCTCCTACAATGAGCAGTTCTTC
-,TRBD2,TRBJ2-3,TRBV2,CASTSGTSSTDTQYF,TGTGCCAGCACGTCCGGGACTAGCTCCACAGATACGCAGTATTTT
-,-,TRBJ1-3,TRBV28,CASSPGFSGNTIYF,TGTGCCAGCTCCCCAGGCTTCTCTGGAAACACCATATATTTT
once,-,TRBJ1-2,TRBV6-5,CASSYGGGTYGYPF,TGTGCCAGCAGTTACGGGGGGGGGACGTATGGCTACCCCTTC
-,TRBD1,TRBJ1-2,TRBV14,CASSPKPGQGLYGYTF,TGTGCCAGCAGCCCAAAACCGGGACAGGGGCTCTATGGCTACACCTTC
-,-,TRBJ1-2,TRBV7-9,CASSHPGRSGGYGYTF,TGTGCCAGCAGCCATCCCGGGAGGAGCGGGGGCTATGGCTACACCTTC
medium-sized,TRBD2,TRBJ2-1,TRBV7-9,CASRSGGNNEQFF,TGTGCCAGCAGAAGCGGGGGAAACAATGAGCAGTTCTTC
-,-,TRBJ1-1,TRBV5-4,CASSRGTEAFF,TGTGCCAGCAGCAGGGGGACTGAAGCTTTCTTT
few,-,TRBJ1-1,TRBV19,CASSIDAGMNTEAFF,TGTGCCAGTAGTATTGACGCGGGGATGAACACTGAAGCTTTCTTT
-,-,TRBJ2-7,TRBV12-5,CASGSPQTGSYEQYF,TGTGCTAGTGGTTCACCCCAGACAGGCTCCTACGAGCAGTACTTC
-,-,TRBJ2-7,TRBV7-2,CASSFSDSSYEQYF,TGTGCCAGCAGCTTCAGCGACTCCTCCTACGAGCAGTACTTC
once,TRBD1,TRBJ1-4,TRBV5-8,CASSTGQGGDEKLFF,TGTGCCAGCAGCACTGGACAGGGAGGGGATGAAAAACTGTTTTTT
-,-,TRBJ1-5,TRBV2,CASHRSQTSNQPQHF,TGTGCCAGCCACAGATCCCAGACGAGCAATCAGCCCCAGCATTTT
-,TRBD2,TRBJ2-1,TRBV10-3,CAIRNSGRADEQFF,TGTGCCATCAGGAATAGCGGGAGGGCCGATGAGCAGTTCTTC
-,-,TRBJ1-2,TRBV5-1,CASSLGVGVYGYTF,TGCGCCAGCAGCTTGGGTGTGGGAGTCTATGGCTACACCTTC
-,TRBD2,TRBJ2-2,TRBV5-1,CASSFQAGGRSGELFF,TGCGCCAGCAGCTTCCAAGCGGGAGGAAGGAGCGGGGAGCTGTTTTTT
-,TRBD2,TRBJ2-1,TRBV4-1,CASSQKTSGGAYSYNEQFF,TGCGCCAGCAGCCAAAAGACTAGCGGGGGGGCTTACTCCTACAATGAGCAGTTCTTC
-,-,TRBJ1-4,TRBV10-3,CAIGSGVAANEKLFF,TGTGCCATCGGCTCAGGGGTGGCAGCTAATGAAAAACTGTTTTTT
-,-,TRBJ1-2,TRBV6-5,CASSHPTRGGYTF,TGTGCCAGCAGCCATCCCACACGGGGGGGCTACACCTTC
-,TRBD1,TRBJ1-1,TRBV2,CASTIRQGGTEAFF,TGTGCCAGCACCATCCGACAGGGGGGCACTGAAGCTTTCTTT
-,-,TRBJ2-7,TRBV5-8,CASSLHPRGEQYF,TGTGCCAGCAGCTTGCATCCCCGGGGCGAGCAGTACTTC